This paragraph covers one T cell receptor (beta chain) sequence. The antigen is unknown. The data are from a study of T-cell reconstitution after alpha-beta-depleted transplantation in children. Findings of the study overall: Expanded graft clones numbering several hundred reportedly gave rise to alpha-beta T cells about two months after transplant.

Germline CDR1 and CDR2: SGDLS and YYNGEE. J gave up 4 bases and V 3 bases, and 5 bases lay outside the gene matches. This CDR3 has 14 amino acids. The TCRbeta library was prepared with unique molecular identifiers. TCRdb re-called the PCR reads with MiXCR, one entry per CDR3 protein. The sample contains roughly 310,000 distinct CDR3 sequences, approximately 23% of which appear only once. This material consisted of PBMCs, mostly from graft donor cells, taken 180 days after TCRalphabeta/CD19-depleted stem cell transplant. The chain is built from TRBV9 and TRBJ1-1; TRBD1 matches 8 bases. This receptor was identified in a male patient under 18 who had a stem cell transplant for acute lymphoblastic leukemia, so the T cells may come from the graft donor. Written as DNA, the CDR3 is TGTGCCAGCAGCGCGCAGGGGGCTGGCACTGAAGCTTTCTTT. The encoded protein is CASSAQGAGTEAFF.